This record concerns one T cell receptor beta chain sequence. Its antigen is currently unknown. Some clones are missing from TCRdb's copy, which holds only in-frame ones; the method was immunoSEQ multiplex PCR. The sample records 61,000 or so clones, roughly 90% being singletons. This entry comes from a study of T cells in localized non-small cell lung cancer. Study results and caveats: The study linked higher blood T cell density to longer overall survival.

Sequencing was performed on peripheral blood, taken before any cancer treatment. This TCR came from a woman aged 40 to 75 with stage I lung adenocarcinoma.

The CDR3 bases are TGTGCCAGCAGCTTAGAGATAGTCCCTAACTATGGCTACACCTTC. Translated, it gives CASSLEIVPNYGYTF. The chain recombines TRBV11-1 with TRBJ1-2, with D unresolved. The CDR3 is 15 amino acids. Deletions cut 1 base from V and 0 bases from J, with 9 bases between. Germline V gene sequence: CDR1 SGHAT, CDR2 FQDESV (reference sequence).